The next 18 T cell receptor beta chains were all read from a single sample in a study of control samples from healthy donors and cancer patients. Sequenced by immunoSEQ multiplex PCR; TCRdb stores in-frame clones only, minus some. In the table there are roughly 100,000 clones, about 92% of which are singletons. The sequenced sample was blood. The receptors originated from a woman aged 18-29 years in good health.

The CDR3, as DNA: TGTGCCAGCAGTTTATCCTTACGTGGGACTGAAGCTTTCTTT. This translates into CASSLSLRGTEAFF. This rearrangement joins TRBV28 to TRBJ1-1, with D hard to call. V was trimmed by 1 base and J by 5 bases, leaving 11 bases between them. Per the germline V gene, CDR1 is MDHEN and CDR2 is SYDVKM. This CDR3 is 14 amino acids long.

Notes on this clone: One end of the junction is discordant with germline, which a read error may explain. This chain links TRBV7-2 with TRBJ2-7, with 8 bases identical to TRBD2. CDR1 is SGHTA, CDR2 FQGNSA, per germline. This CDR3 comprises 14 residues. The CDR3, as DNA: TGTGCCAGCAGCTTCCCCGGGGGGGGGCGGTTCACACACTTC. Protein product: CASSFPGGGRFTHF.

V gene TRBV10-3 combines with J gene TRBJ2-1; 10 bases align to TRBD2. V lost 7 bases to trimming and J lost 3 bases; unmatched junction nucleotides: 12. This CDR3 comprises 17 residues. The germline CDR1 and CDR2 sequences are ENHRY and SYGVKD. The CDR3 coding sequence is TGTGCCATCACTTCACATCTAGCGGGAGTTTTCTACAATGAGCAGTTCTTC. It translates to CAITSHLAGVFYNEQFF.

The V gene is TRBV7-8, the J gene TRBJ2-7, with D uncertain. The CDR3 spans 14 residues. Trimming took 3 bases from V and 0 from J, leaving 9 bases between them. Germline assignment: CDR1 SGHVS and CDR2 FQNEAQ. CDR3: CASSFDTSSYEQYF. The DNA of the CDR3 is TGTGCCAGCAGCTTCGACACGAGCTCCTACGAGCAGTACTTC.

This clone was picked up a small number of times. CDR3 in DNA: TGTGCCAGTAGATGGGACCGTTATAATTCACCCCTCCACTTT. It codes for CASRWDRYNSPLHF. The chain couples TRBV19 to TRBJ1-6, with D maybe TRBD1 (5 bases). The CDR3 spans 14 residues. CDR1 is LNHDA and CDR2 is SQIVND in the germline V gene (reference sequence). V dropped 6 bases and J dropped 4 bases, with 10 bases sitting between them.

This chain connects TRBV30 to TRBJ2-1; 9 nucleotides match TRBD2. The CDR3 covers 17 residues. V dropped 0 bases and J dropped 4; count of bases not matched to a gene: 10. In germline, CDR1 is GTSNPN, CDR2 SVGIG (reference sequence). CDR3 coding DNA: TGTGCCTGGAGTGTAGGCGGGAGGGCCAGTAGGTACAATGAGCAGTTCTTC. Residues: CAWSVGGRASRYNEQFF.

The rearrangement joins TRBV30 to TRBJ2-1, with D maybe TRBD2 (6 bases). Trimming pared 0 bases from V and 9 bases from J, leaving 9 bases between. Germline CDR1 GTSNPN, CDR2 SVGIG (reference sequence). This CDR3 is 12 amino acids long. CDR3 DNA: TGTGCCTGGAGTGTACTCGGGGGTGAGCAGTTCTTC. Protein product: CAWSVLGGEQFF. The full variable domain, rest sourced from reference TRBV30 and TRBJ2-1, is SQTIHQWPATLVQPVGSPLSLECTVEGTSNPNLYWYRQAAGRGLQLLFYSVGIGQISSEVPQNLSASRPQDRQFILSSKKLLLSDSGFYLCAWSVLGGEQFFGPGTRLTVL.

The chain links TRBV27 to TRBJ2-6, with D tentatively TRBD1 or TRBD2 (6 bases each). Looked up from germline, CDR1 is MNHEY and CDR2 is SMNVEV (reference sequence). V gave up 8 bases and J gave up 0 bases, with 23 bases separating them. CDR3 length: 19 amino acids. The CDR3 nucleotides are TGTGCCAGCGGGGGCTCCGGGGGAAGGGTTTCCTCTGGGGCCAACGTCCTGACTTTC. This translates into CASGGSGGRVSSGANVLTF.

V is TRBV27 and J is TRBJ1-1, with no clear D. Deletions cut 5 bases from V and 1 base from J, with 11 bases between. Germline V CDR1 and CDR2: MNHEY, SMNVEV (reference sequence). The CDR3 spans 14 residues. The CDR3 DNA reads TGTGCCAGCAGTCCACGGACGGCGAACACTGAAGCTTTCTTT. Translation: CASSPRTANTEAFF.

The chain carries TRBV10-1 and TRBJ2-7; 10 nucleotides match TRBD2. Germline CDR1 reads WNHNN; CDR2 reads SYGVQD (reference sequence). The CDR3 is 16 amino acids. J lost 3 bases, V lost 0 bases, and 5 bases had no gene match. CDR3 sequence reads: CASSESNLAGVYEQYF. CDR3 DNA sequence: TGCGCCAGCAGTGAGTCGAATCTAGCGGGAGTCTACGAGCAGTACTTC.

The rearrangement links TRBV19 to TRBJ2-1, with TRBD2 matching over 12 bases. Germline trimming cut 5 bases from V and 1 base from J; bases unmatched to any gene: 9. CDR3 length: 18 residues. CDR1 and CDR2 from the germline V gene are LNHDA and SQIVND (reference sequence). In DNA form, the CDR3 reads TGTGCCAGTAGTCCAGGGACTAGCGGGTACCATTCCTACAATGAGCAGTTCTTC. Its translation is CASSPGTSGYHSYNEQFF.

V is TRBV5-4 and J is TRBJ2-7, with a tentative D call TRBD1 (6 bases). V gave up 3 bases and J gave up 1 base, with 8 bases separating them. The CDR3 totals 13 residues. The germline V gene has CDR1 SGHNT and CDR2 YYREEE (reference sequence). The CDR3, as DNA: TGTGCCAGCAGCTATGACAGGTCCTACGAGCAGTACTTC. As protein: CASSYDRSYEQYF.

The chain has TRBV5-4 and TRBJ1-2; D possibly corresponds to TRBD1 (5 bases). The CDR3 is 14 residues long. V was clipped by 0 bases and J by 7 bases, with 13 bases between them. Germline V gene sequence: CDR1 SGHNT, CDR2 YYREEE (reference sequence). The CDR3: CASSLEGPLSGYTF. The CDR3 nucleotides are TGTGCCAGCAGCTTGGAGGGACCCTTATCTGGCTACACCTTC.

The rearrangement links TRBV20-1 to TRBJ2-3, with 7 bases aligning to TRBD2. The ends lost 4 bases at V and 7 bases at J; junction bases unmatched: 2. CDR3 length: 11 amino acids. Germline-derived CDR1 and CDR2 are DFQATT and SNEGSKA (reference sequence). The CDR3 DNA reads as TGCAGTGCTACGACTAGCAATACGCAGTATTTT. This gives the protein CSATTSNTQYF.

V gene TRBV6-4 combines with J gene TRBJ2-1, with 9 bases identical to TRBD2. The CDR3 loop spans 15 amino acids. V dropped 5 bases and J dropped 5; count of bases not matched to a gene: 7. The germline V gene encodes CDR1 MRHNA and CDR2 SNTAGT. The CDR3 DNA is TGTGCCAGCAGTCGGGGGGCTAGCGGGAACAATGAGCAGTTCTTC. Its protein product is CASSRGASGNNEQFF.

In this sample, this clone turned up a few times. V and J are TRBV6-1 and TRBJ1-6; D is undetermined. The CDR3 length is 14 residues. CDR1 MNHNS and CDR2 SASEGT come from the germline V gene. Trimming left V 2 bases short and J 7 bases short, with 9 bases between. CDR3 loop: CASSERTANSPLHF. CDR3 coding DNA: TGTGCCAGCAGTGAACGGACGGCCAATTCACCCCTCCACTTT.

The chain joins TRBV28 to TRBJ2-7, with D tentatively TRBD2 (6 bases). The CDR3 has 13 residues. V was trimmed by 5 bases and J by 6 bases, leaving 14 bases between them. The germline CDR1 and CDR2 sequences are MDHEN and SYDVKM. The CDR3 nucleotides read TGTGCCAGCAGTACCCTGACTAGGCCCGAGCAGTACTTC. This sequence encodes CASSTLTRPEQYF.

The V and J genes are TRBV24-1 and TRBJ2-1; TRBD2 matches 7 bases. J lost 15 bases, V lost 3 bases, and 7 bases had no gene match. The CDR3 consists of 12 residues. CDR1 and CDR2 (germline): KGHDR, SFDVKD. The CDR3 bases are TGTGCCACCAGTGATCCCGGGACTATAACGTTCTTC. It translates to CATSDPGTITFF.